Included here is one T cell receptor (beta chain) sequence, with context. V was trimmed by 7 bases and J by 1 base, leaving 11 bases between them. CDR3 length: 13 amino acids. The germline gives CDR1 SNHLY, CDR2 FYNNEI. A sample-barcoded 5' primer and a J-beta primer mix were used in a second PCR of roughly 6 to 12 cycles. A template-switch adaptor with 12 random nucleotides tagged each cDNA molecule. One entry per CDR3 protein, called by TCRdb with MiXCR from the 5' RACE reads. This sample carries 800,000 to 900,000 distinct CDR3 sequences, under 80% of them seen once, and the ten largest clones take around a quarter. The data stem from a study of blood T cells in healthy people across ages.

The source is a man aged 25-45 years in good health. The chain joins TRBV2 to TRBJ2-7; D unclear. Sequences were obtained from blood. The CDR3 region is CASMFSGSYEQYF. The CDR3 nucleotides are TGTGCCAGCATGTTCTCCGGTTCCTACGAGCAGTACTTC.